This T cell receptor beta chain comes out of a study of graft-versus-host responses after intestinal transplantation. Germline V lookup: CDR1 SGHTA, CDR2 FQGNSA. V shed 4 bases, J shed 6 bases, and the junction held 4 bases outside the gene matches. CDR3 length: 14 residues. Only in-frame clones appear in the TCRdb table, and some are missing; sequencing was by immunoSEQ multiplex PCR. This sample has about 30,000 clones, with 87% found just once. The clonotype comes from a human patient who received an intestinal transplant, so some T cells may come from the graft donor. V gene TRBV7-2 combines with J gene TRBJ1-4; 8 nucleotides agree with TRBD1. The source material was PBMCs, sampled around 430 days after intestinal transplantation. The CDR3 here is CASSSGGMDEKLFF. The CDR3 nucleotides are TGTGCCAGCAGCTCAGGGGGCATGGATGAAAAACTGTTTTTT.